The rows below give T cell receptor beta chains drawn from one sample of a study of spatial heterogeneity in lung cancer. TCRdb passed the 5' RACE reads through MiXCR, listing each CDR3 protein once. The sample gives more than 2,500 distinct CDR3 sequences, more than 15% of which show up once; 12% to 15% is in the top ten. This specimen consisted of lung tumor tissue, obtained at surgery. These TCRs come from a male donor with early-stage non-small cell lung cancer. The CDR3 runs from the conserved cysteine through the conserved F or W. Fields, in order: J gene, V gene, D gene, clone size, CDR3 DNA, CDR3 protein. D genes are given only for firm matches. Clone size, where shown, is once, few, many, or a class for clones that have expanded.

j_gene: TRBJ2-7
v_gene: TRBV12-3/TRBV12-4
d_gene: .
abundance: large
CDR3nt: TGTGCCAGCAGTCCCCTTGGCTACGAGCAGTACTTC
CDR3aa: CASSPLGYEQYF

j_gene: TRBJ2-7
v_gene: TRBV4-2
d_gene: .
abundance: few
CDR3nt: TGTGCCAGCAGCCAGACAGGAAGGATGTCCTACGAGCAGTACTTC
CDR3aa: CASSQTGRMSYEQYF

j_gene: TRBJ1-5
v_gene: TRBV25-1
d_gene: .
abundance: many
CDR3nt: TGTGCCAGCAGTTCCGACAGCAATCAGCCCCAGCATTTT
CDR3aa: CASSSDSNQPQHF

j_gene: TRBJ2-3
v_gene: TRBV4-2
d_gene: TRBD2
abundance: few
CDR3nt: TGTGCCAGCAGCCAAGTTGTACTAGCGGGGGAGGCAGATACGCAGTATTTT
CDR3aa: CASSQVVLAGEADTQYF

j_gene: TRBJ2-7
v_gene: TRBV5-6
d_gene: .
abundance: .
CDR3nt: TGTGCCAGCAGCTTGGGGCAGGGGCCCCTCTACGAGCAGTACTTC
CDR3aa: CASSLGQGPLYEQYF

j_gene: TRBJ2-2
v_gene: TRBV6-2/TRBV6-3
d_gene: .
abundance: .
CDR3nt: TGTGCCAGCAGCCGTCTACTCGCGAACACCGGGGAGCTGTTTTTT
CDR3aa: CASSRLLANTGELFF

j_gene: TRBJ2-5
v_gene: TRBV20-1
d_gene: .
abundance: large
CDR3nt: TGCAGTGCCGTCGAAGGAGAGACCCAGTACTTC
CDR3aa: CSAVEGETQYF

j_gene: TRBJ2-7
v_gene: TRBV7-2
d_gene: .
abundance: few
CDR3nt: TGTGCCAGCAGCTTACCGGGCTCCTACGAGCAGTACTTC
CDR3aa: CASSLPGSYEQYF

j_gene: TRBJ1-5
v_gene: TRBV19
d_gene: TRBD1
abundance: medium-sized
CDR3nt: TGTGCCAGTAGTAATGGGGCCTCCGGGACAGGGAATCAGCCCCAGCATTTT
CDR3aa: CASSNGASGTGNQPQHF

j_gene: TRBJ2-3
v_gene: TRBV7-6
d_gene: .
abundance: medium-sized
CDR3nt: TGTGCCAGCAGCAACCCGAATCCCCTAGATACGCAGTATTTT
CDR3aa: CASSNPNPLDTQYF

j_gene: TRBJ2-1
v_gene: TRBV30
d_gene: .
abundance: .
CDR3nt: TGTGCCTGGAGTTGGGACTCAACCTACAATGAGCAGTTCTTC
CDR3aa: CAWSWDSTYNEQFF

j_gene: TRBJ2-1
v_gene: TRBV5-6
d_gene: TRBD2
abundance: medium-sized
CDR3nt: TGTGCCAGCAGCTTCGGTTTTCGGGGGGGCAATGAGCAGTTCTTC
CDR3aa: CASSFGFRGGNEQFF

j_gene: TRBJ2-7
v_gene: TRBV20-1
d_gene: .
abundance: .
CDR3nt: TGCAGTGCTAGAGATCAGTTGAGCTCCTACGAGCAGTACTTC
CDR3aa: CSARDQLSSYEQYF

j_gene: TRBJ1-4
v_gene: TRBV7-9
d_gene: TRBD1
abundance: medium-sized
CDR3nt: TGTGCCAGCAGCGCGCCGGGACAGAGAAATGAAAAACTGTTTTTT
CDR3aa: CASSAPGQRNEKLFF